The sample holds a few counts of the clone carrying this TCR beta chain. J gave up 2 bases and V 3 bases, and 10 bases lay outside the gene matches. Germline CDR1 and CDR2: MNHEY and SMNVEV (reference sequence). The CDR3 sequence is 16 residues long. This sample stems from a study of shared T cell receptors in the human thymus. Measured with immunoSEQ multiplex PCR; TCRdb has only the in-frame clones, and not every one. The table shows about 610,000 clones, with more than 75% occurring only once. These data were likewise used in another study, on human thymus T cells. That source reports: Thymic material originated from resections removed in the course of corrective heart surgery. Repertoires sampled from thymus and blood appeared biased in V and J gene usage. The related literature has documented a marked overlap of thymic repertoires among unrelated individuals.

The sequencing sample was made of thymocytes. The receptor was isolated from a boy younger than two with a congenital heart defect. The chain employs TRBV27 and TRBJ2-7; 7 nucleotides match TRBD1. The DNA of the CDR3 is TGTGCCAGCAGTTTTGGACGACAGGGCCGACCCTACGAGCAGTACTTC. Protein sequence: CASSFGRQGRPYEQYF.